This T cell receptor (beta chain) was documented in a study of molecular identifiers for immune sequencing clone quantification. Each library that profiled naive CD8 cells came from around 18,000 to 910,000 sorted cells with 10%, 30% or 50% RNA. The CDR3 loop spans 17 amino acids. With V trimmed by 6 bases and J by 9 bases, 20 bases remained unmatched. Per the germline V gene, CDR1 is MNHEY and CDR2 is SMNVEV (reference sequence). The study's findings and limits: Clones above 20 RNA copies contained over 98% of effector molecules but under 1% of naive ones. Molecules of identical TCR sharing a barcode could underestimate highly expanded clone sizes.

Previously published methods and listed TCR primers were used for the bulk TCR libraries. Each CDR3 protein gets one entry after TCRdb re-called the PCR reads with MiXCR. The sample includes 550,000 to 750,000 distinct CDR3 sequences, roughly 21% of them seen just once. Notes on this clonotype: Its antigen is unidentified.

Sequenced: naive CD8+ T cells from blood, with Jurkat cell RNA spiked in. Subset described: FACS-sorted CD8+CD4-CCR7+CD45RA+ naive T cells. This clonotype originated in a human donor in good health. Some libraries in this study had Jurkat cell RNA spiked in. The chain links TRBV27 to TRBJ2-5; 9 bases are shared with TRBD2. The CDR3 sequence is CASSPRPGLAEGAAQYF. The CDR3 DNA reads TGTGCCAGCAGCCCCAGACCGGGACTAGCTGAGGGGGCGGCCCAGTACTTC.